The 9 T cell receptor beta chains in this list originate from one sample, sequenced in a study. Each CDR3 protein is one row after TCRdb ran MiXCR on the 5' RACE reads. The repertoire holds 40,000 to 65,000 distinct CDR3 sequences, with over 20% as singletons. Material: tumor-infiltrating naive CD4+ T cells sorted from the breast tumor. Subset specified: naive CD4+ T cells, CD4+CD45RA+CD25-. These receptors all stem from a female donor with breast cancer.

On this clonotype: One junction end does not reproduce the germline sequence, and a read error may be involved. V and J are TRBV7-9 and TRBJ2-3; 11 bases are a match to TRBD2. This CDR3 is 17 amino acids long. Germline V gene lookup returns CDR1 SEHNR and CDR2 FQNEAQ (reference sequence). CDR3 amino acids: CANSLGTSGSRTDTQYF. In DNA, the CDR3 is TGTGCCAACAGCTTAGGTACTAGCGGGAGCCGCACAGATACGCAGTATTTT. Filled out from reference TRBV7-9 and TRBJ2-3, the complete variable domain reads DTGVSQNPRHKITKRGQNVTFRCDPISEHNRLYWYRQTLGQGPEFLTYFQNEAQLEKSRLLSDRFSAERPKGSFSTLEIQRTEQGDSAMYLCANSLGTSGSRTDTQYFGPGTRLTVL.

The rearrangement joins TRBV14 to TRBJ2-1; D remains unclear. V was shortened by 2 bases and J by 3 bases, with 8 bases between the two germline ends. The CDR3 contains 14 residues. Germline CDR1 and CDR2: SGHDN and FVKESK. The CDR3: CASSQHQIYNEQFF. For the CDR3, the DNA is TGTGCCAGCAGCCAACATCAGATCTACAATGAGCAGTTCTTC. Complete variable domain (other parts from reference TRBV14 and TRBJ2-1): EAGVTQFPSHSVIEKGQTVTLRCDPISGHDNLYWYRRVMGKEIKFLLHFVKESKQDESGMPNNRFLAERTGGTYSTLKVQPAELEDSGVYFCASSQHQIYNEQFFGPGTRLTVL.

The genes are TRBV7-3 and TRBJ2-3, with TRBD1 as a possible D gene (6 bases). Trimming stripped 6 bases from V and 6 bases from J, with 13 bases between. The CDR3 has 13 residues. Germline CDR1 and CDR2: SGHTA and FQGTGA. CDR3 region: CASSKSGEDTQYF. In DNA form, the CDR3 reads TGTGCCAGCAGTAAGTCAGGGGAGGATACGCAGTATTTT.

This clonotype has more than one count but fewer than ten. J is TRBJ1-1 and V is TRBV28; D unresolved. Germline V CDR1 and CDR2: MDHEN, SYDVKM. V lost 2 bases and J 1 base, leaving 11 bases between the germline ends. There are 15 residues in the CDR3. The CDR3 nucleotides read TGTGCCAGCAGTTTAGGGCGGCTAGAGAACACTGAAGCTTTCTTT. Translated, it gives CASSLGRLENTEAFF.

The chain carries TRBV9 and TRBJ1-2; 7 nucleotides match TRBD1. This CDR3 comprises 16 residues. Germline assignment: CDR1 SGDLS and CDR2 YYNGEE. J lost 6 bases, V lost 4 bases, and 15 bases had no gene match. The CDR3: CASSPSVAGGNHGYTF. The CDR3 DNA sequence: TGTGCCAGCAGCCCCAGCGTGGCAGGGGGGAACCATGGCTACACCTTC.

In its sample, this clonotype was seen a few times. The chain links TRBV5-1 to TRBJ2-5; 8 bases agree with TRBD1. CDR3 size: 15 residues. Trimming took 6 bases from V and 3 from J; bases not matched to a gene: 10. Germline values: CDR1 SGHRS, CDR2 YFSETQ. The CDR3 loop is CASTSRTGKEETQYF. In nucleotides, the CDR3 is TGCGCCAGCACCTCCCGGACAGGGAAAGAAGAGACCCAGTACTTC.

J is TRBJ2-7 and V is TRBV4-1; TRBD2 is a possible D gene (5 bases). The germline gives CDR1 MGHRA, CDR2 YSYEKL. The CDR3 runs 16 residues. V was clipped by 0 bases and J by 2 bases, with 14 bases between them. This CDR3 is CASSQDVDYLPYEQYF. In nucleotides, the CDR3 is TGCGCCAGCAGCCAAGATGTTGACTACCTACCCTACGAGCAGTACTTC.

In this sample, this clonotype turned up a few times. This chain uses TRBV20-1 with TRBJ2-3; weak D call: TRBD1 (6 bases). The CDR3 loop spans 14 amino acids. The germline gives CDR1 DFQATT, CDR2 SNEGSKA (reference sequence). V was clipped by 4 bases and J by 0 bases, with 11 bases between them. CDR3: CSAKTGQSTDTQYF. DNA for the CDR3: TGCAGTGCTAAAACGGGACAAAGCACAGATACGCAGTATTTT.

This clonotype was observed a few times. Its ends do not fully match the called genes, so a read error is possible. J is TRBJ2-7 and V is TRBV7-9, with a possible D match to TRBD2 (5 bases). Germline values: CDR1 SEHNR, CDR2 FQNEAQ (reference sequence). The CDR3 is 14 residues long. CDR3 in amino acids: CPSSLGVYSYEQYF. CDR3 sequence (DNA): TGTCCCAGCAGCCTCGGGGTATACTCCTACGAGCAGTACTTC.